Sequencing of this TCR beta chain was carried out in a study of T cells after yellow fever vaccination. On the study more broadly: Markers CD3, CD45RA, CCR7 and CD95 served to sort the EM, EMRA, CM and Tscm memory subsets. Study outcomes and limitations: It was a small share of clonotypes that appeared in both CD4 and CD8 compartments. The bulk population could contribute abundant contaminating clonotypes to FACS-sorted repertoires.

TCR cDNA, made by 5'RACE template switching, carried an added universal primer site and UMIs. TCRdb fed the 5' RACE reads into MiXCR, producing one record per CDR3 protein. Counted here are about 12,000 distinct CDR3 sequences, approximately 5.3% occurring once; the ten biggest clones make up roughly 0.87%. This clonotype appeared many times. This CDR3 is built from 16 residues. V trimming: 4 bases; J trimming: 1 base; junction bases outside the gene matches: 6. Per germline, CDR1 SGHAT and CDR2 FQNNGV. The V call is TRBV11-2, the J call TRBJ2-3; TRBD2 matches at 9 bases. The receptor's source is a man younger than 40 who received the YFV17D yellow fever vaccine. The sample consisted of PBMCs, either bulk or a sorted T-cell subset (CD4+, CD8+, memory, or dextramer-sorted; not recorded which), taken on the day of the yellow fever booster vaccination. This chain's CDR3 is CASSSLAGVGTDTQYF. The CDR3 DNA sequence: TGTGCCAGCAGCTCCTTAGCGGGAGTTGGCACAGATACGCAGTATTTT.